The 4 T cell receptor beta chains in this list originate from one sample, sequenced in a study of response to subunit inactivated influenza vaccine. TCRdb re-derived calls from the RT-PCR reads in MiXCR, one entry per CDR3 protein. Of about 780,000 distinct CDR3 sequences in the sample, around 18% were seen once. Here the sequenced sample was PBMCs from blood, taken around 5 days after vaccination. Receptors were obtained from a man aged 50 to 60 who received an inactivated influenza vaccine.

This clonotype was observed a handful of times. This chain links TRBV20-1 with TRBJ2-1; 10 bases fit TRBD2. The CDR3 totals 14 residues. Per the germline V gene, CDR1 is DFQATT and CDR2 is SNEGSKA (reference sequence). V trimming: 0 bases; J trimming: 8 bases; junction bases outside the gene matches: 4. The CDR3, as DNA: TGCAGTGCTAGAGATCGGACTAGCGGCGATGAGCAGTTCTTC. Amino acid sequence: CSARDRTSGDEQFF.

This clonotype was seen at least ten times. The gene calls are TRBV29-1 and TRBJ2-7, with a tentative D call TRBD2 (5 bases). This CDR3 region has 12 residues. Deletions cut 4 bases from V and 2 bases from J, with 9 bases between. Per germline, CDR1 SQVTM and CDR2 ANQGSEA. The CDR3 DNA reads as TGCAGCGTTGCGGACGGGACCTACGAGCAGTACTTC. Its protein is CSVADGTYEQYF.

V usage is TRBV6-1 and J usage is TRBJ2-2; D not resolved. The CDR3 totals 13 residues. Trimming removed 3 bases at V and 7 bases at J, with 9 bases between. Germline values: CDR1 MNHNS, CDR2 SASEGT. DNA for the CDR3: TGTGCCAGCAGTGAGTTTGGTGTCGGGGAGCTGTTTTTT. The encoded protein is CASSEFGVGELFF.

The chain joins TRBV28 to TRBJ1-5; D unclear. The V gene's germline CDR1 is MDHEN and CDR2 SYDVKM. Trimming took off 6 bases at V and 6 bases at J, with 15 bases between the two ends. The length of the CDR3 is 14 residues. The CDR3 region has the DNA TGTGCCAGCAGGGGTGCGGGTGTAGGTCAGCCCCAGCATTTT. Encoded protein: CASRGAGVGQPQHF. The full variable domain, in which reference TRBV28 and TRBJ1-5 provide the parts outside the CDR3, is DVKVTQSSRYLVKRTGEKVFLECVQDMDHENMFWYRQDPGLGLRLIYFSYDVKMKEKGDIPEGYSVSREKKERFSLILESASTNQTSMYLCASRGAGVGQPQHFGDGTRLSIL.